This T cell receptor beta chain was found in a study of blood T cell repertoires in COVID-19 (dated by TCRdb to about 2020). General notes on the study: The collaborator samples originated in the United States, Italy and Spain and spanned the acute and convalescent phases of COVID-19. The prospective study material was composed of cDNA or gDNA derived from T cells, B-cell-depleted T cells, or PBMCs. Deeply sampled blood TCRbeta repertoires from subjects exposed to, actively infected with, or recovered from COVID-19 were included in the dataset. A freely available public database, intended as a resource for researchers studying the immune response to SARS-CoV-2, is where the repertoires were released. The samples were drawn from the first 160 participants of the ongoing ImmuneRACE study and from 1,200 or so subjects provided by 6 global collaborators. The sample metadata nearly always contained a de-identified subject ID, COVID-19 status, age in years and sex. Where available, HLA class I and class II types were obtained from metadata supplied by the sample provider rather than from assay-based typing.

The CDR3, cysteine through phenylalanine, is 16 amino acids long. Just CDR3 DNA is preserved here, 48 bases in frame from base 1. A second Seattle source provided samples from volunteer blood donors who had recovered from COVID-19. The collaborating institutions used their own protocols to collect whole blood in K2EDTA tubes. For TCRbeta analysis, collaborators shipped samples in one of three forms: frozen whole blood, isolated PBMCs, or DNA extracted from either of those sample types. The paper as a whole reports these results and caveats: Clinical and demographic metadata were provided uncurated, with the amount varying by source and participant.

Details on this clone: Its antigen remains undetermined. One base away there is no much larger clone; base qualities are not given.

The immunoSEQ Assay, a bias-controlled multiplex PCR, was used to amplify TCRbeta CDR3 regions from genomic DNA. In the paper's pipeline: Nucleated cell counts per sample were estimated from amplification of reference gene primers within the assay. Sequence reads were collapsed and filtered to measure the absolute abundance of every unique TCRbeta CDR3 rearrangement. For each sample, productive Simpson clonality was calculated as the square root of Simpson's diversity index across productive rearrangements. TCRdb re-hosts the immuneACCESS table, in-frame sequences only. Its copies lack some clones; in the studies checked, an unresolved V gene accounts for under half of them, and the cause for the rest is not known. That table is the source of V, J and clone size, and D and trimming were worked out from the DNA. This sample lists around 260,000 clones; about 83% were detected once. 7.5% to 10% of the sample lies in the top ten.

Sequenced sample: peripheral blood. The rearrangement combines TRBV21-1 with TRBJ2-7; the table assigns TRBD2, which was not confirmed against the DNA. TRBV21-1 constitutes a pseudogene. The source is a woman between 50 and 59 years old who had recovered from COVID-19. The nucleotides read TGTGCCAGCAGCAAAGTTAGCGGGGTGCCTCGGGGCGAGCAGTACTTC. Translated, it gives CASSKVSGVPRGEQYF.